This T cell receptor (beta chain) came from a study of shared clonotypes between healthy human individuals. Recent vaccinations or acute infections were absent in the healthy HIV-negative adult donors. Trimming at V came to 4 bases and at J to 4 bases, leaving 3 bases not matched to a gene. Germline V gene sequence: CDR1 SGHRS, CDR2 YFSETQ. The CDR3 loop spans 15 amino acids. A remark on this clone: As yet, its antigen is unknown.

The authors loaded about 200 ng DNA, about 30,000 T cell genomes, into sorted-subset replicate PCRs. Assay: immunoSEQ multiplex PCR; the TCRdb copy retains only in-frame clones and omits some. The sample has 980,000 or so clones; roughly 72% are singletons. Whole-study findings and limits: Non-shared clonotypes had lower generation probabilities than clonotypes shared by all four sorted-subset donors. A handful of donors held about 5.1% of naive CD4 clonotypes in common.

Sequencing was carried out using memory CD4+ T cells sorted from blood. Noted subset: CD45RA-negative fraction. The receptor's source is a man aged 18-30 years in good health. The J gene is TRBJ2-1, the V gene TRBV5-1, with 12 bases aligning to TRBD2. Written as DNA, the CDR3 is TGCGCCAGCAGCATCGGGACTAGCGGGTACAATGAGCAGTTCTTC. This translates into CASSIGTSGYNEQFF.